A selection of T cell receptor beta chains follows, all from one sample in a study of naive and memory T cell subsets. TCRdb independently ran MiXCR on the 5' RACE reads; one entry per CDR3 protein. The profile shows more than 55,000 distinct CDR3 sequences, 7.6% of them singletons. The receptors were gathered from a female donor in good health. Each CDR3 is given with its conserved first and last residue. A D gene is named only where the DNA matches it firmly. Clone size is not always given. Where it is, it says once, few, many or a class for expanded clones.

>TRBJ1-1|TRBV11-1|-|-
TGTGCCAGCAGCCCGATCCCAAACGAGAACACTGAAGCTTTCTTT
CASSPIPNENTEAFF
>TRBJ1-1|TRBV6-1|-|-
TGTGCCAGCAGTGTGACAGTGACGAACACTGAAGCTTTCTTT
CASSVTVTNTEAFF
>TRBJ2-5|TRBV6-5|-|many
TGTGCCAGCGGACGGGAGACCCAGTACTTC
CASGRETQYF
>TRBJ2-5|TRBV30|TRBD2|many
TGTGCCTGGAGTGATTGGGAGCGGGGGGGCCGTGAGACCCAGTACTTC
CAWSDWERGGRETQYF
>TRBJ1-1|TRBV15|-|many
TGTGCCACCAGCACCCAGACGAGAACTGAAGCTTTCTTT
CATSTQTRTEAFF
>TRBJ2-1|TRBV6-5|-|few
TGTGCCAGCAGTTCGCGAGACAGACGGTTCGGTGAGCAGTTCTTC
CASSSRDRRFGEQFF
>TRBJ1-1|TRBV18|-|many
TGTGCCAGCTCACCACGTGAGAACACAAACACTGAAGCTTTCTTT
CASSPRENTNTEAFF
>TRBJ2-4|TRBV6-2/TRBV6-3|-|-
TGTGCCAGCGGGTCAGATTCAACCATTCAGTACTTC
CASGSDSTIQYF
>TRBJ1-4|TRBV5-1|-|-
TGCGCCAGCAGCCCCCCAAGCGGGGCGAATAATGAAAAACTGTTTTTT
CASSPPSGANNEKLFF
>TRBJ2-2|TRBV5-5|-|few
TGTGCCAGCAGCCACCCCAGGCCGGGTACCGGGGAGCTGTTTTTT
CASSHPRPGTGELFF
>TRBJ2-3|TRBV6-1|-|few
TGTGCCAGCAGTGAAGCAAGGACGGGGCCGCAGTATTTT
CASSEARTGPQYF
>TRBJ2-5|TRBV15|-|many
TGTGCCACCAGCAGAGAAGCGAGTAGGGAGACCCAGTACTTC
CATSREASRETQYF
>TRBJ1-1|TRBV28|-|few
TGTACCAGCAGTTCAGGGAGCTACACTGAAGCTTTCTTT
CTSSSGSYTEAFF
>TRBJ2-4|TRBV6-6|-|-
TGTGCCTCTTCTCCTGGCAAAAACATTCAGTACTTC
CASSPGKNIQYF
>TRBJ1-5|TRBV5-1|-|many
TGCGCCAGCAGCTTAGGTACGGGCAATCAGCCCCAGCATTTT
CASSLGTGNQPQHF
>TRBJ2-2|TRBV7-3|TRBD1|many
TGTGCCAGCAGCTTAATCGGGACAGGGGCGAACACCGGGGAGCTGTTTTTT
CASSLIGTGANTGELFF
>TRBJ1-1|TRBV5-1|TRBD1|many
TGCGCCAGCAGCGAGGAGGGGGCCGTGATGAACACTGAAGCTTTCTTT
CASSEEGAVMNTEAFF
>TRBJ1-1|TRBV7-9|-|many
TGTGCCAGCAGCTTAGCCCTCGTGAACACTGAAGCTTTCTTT
CASSLALVNTEAFF
>TRBJ2-2|TRBV7-7|TRBD2|few
TGTGCTAGCAGCTTAGCGGGAAAAACCGGGGAGCTGTTTTTT
CASSLAGKTGELFF
>TRBJ2-5|TRBV5-6|TRBD2|many
TGTGCCAGCAGCTTGAAGAGCGGGGGCCACCAAGAGACCCAGTACTTC
CASSLKSGGHQETQYF
>TRBJ1-1|TRBV20-1|-|many
TGCAGTGTGCGGAACACTGAAGCTTTCTTT
CSVRNTEAFF
>TRBJ2-1|TRBV19|-|few
TGTGCCAGTAGATCTCCCGGGACAAGGAATGAGCAGTTCTTC
CASRSPGTRNEQFF
>TRBJ1-6|TRBV20-1|-|many
TGCAGTGCTAGAGTCGGGTCGGGGGCGCCAGGGTCACCCCTCCACTTT
CSARVGSGAPGSPLHF
>TRBJ1-1|TRBV12-3/TRBV12-4|-|many
TGTGCCAGCGGGAAGGGGGAAAGCACTGAAGCTTTCTTT
CASGKGESTEAFF
>TRBJ2-2|TRBV30|TRBD2|-
TGTGCCTGGAAAAATAGCGGGGGGGCCACCGGGGAGCTGTTTTTT
CAWKNSGGATGELFF
>TRBJ1-1|TRBV5-6|TRBD1|-
TGTGCCAGCAGCACGGGACAGGGTGTCGTTAGTACTGAAGCTTTCTTT
CASSTGQGVVSTEAFF
>TRBJ2-6|TRBV28|-|-
TGTGCCAGCAGTGCCTCAGGGGAATCTGGGGCCAACGTCCTGACTTTC
CASSASGESGANVLTF
>TRBJ1-5|TRBV13|-|few
TGTGCCAGCAGTAGTGGCAGCAATCAGCCCCAGCATTTT
CASSSGSNQPQHF
>TRBJ2-1|TRBV30|TRBD1|-
TGTGCCGCGGACAGGGGGAGGTACAATGAGCAGTTCTTC
CAADRGRYNEQFF
>TRBJ2-2|TRBV15|-|many
TGTGCCACCACAGACCGGAGAAACACCGGGGAGCTGTTTTTT
CATTDRRNTGELFF
>TRBJ2-1|TRBV7-2|-|few
TGTGCCAGCAGTCGGTTCGAGGGGTACAATGAGCAGTTCTTC
CASSRFEGYNEQFF
>TRBJ2-7|TRBV28|TRBD2|-
TGTGCCAGCAGACGACTAGCGGGGGAGCAGTACTTC
CASRRLAGEQYF
>TRBJ1-1|TRBV20-1|-|many
TGCAGTGCTAGACAGCCCACCACTGAAGCTTTCTTT
CSARQPTTEAFF
>TRBJ1-2|TRBV24-1|-|few
TGTGCCACCAGAATTCAGACAGGACCGCCCTGTAACTATGGCTACACCTTC
CATRIQTGPPCNYGYTF
>TRBJ1-4|TRBV6-6|TRBD1|-
TGTGCCAGCGAGACAGGGGGCCCTAATGAAAAACTGTTTTTT
CASETGGPNEKLFF
>TRBJ2-5|TRBV6-1|-|many
TGTGCCAGTCGACGAAGGGAAGAAGAGACCCAGTACTTC
CASRRREEETQYF
>TRBJ2-7|TRBV18|-|-
TGTGCCAGCTCACGGACCCGTGGAGGGACAGCCTACGAGCAGTACTTC
CASSRTRGGTAYEQYF
>TRBJ2-1|TRBV12-3/TRBV12-4|TRBD2|-
TGTGCCAGCAGCCGCTCTAGCGGATACAATGAGCAGTTCTTC
CASSRSSGYNEQFF
>TRBJ1-3|TRBV11-2|-|few
TGTGCCAGCAGATCTGGAACCTCTGGAAACACCATATATTTT
CASRSGTSGNTIYF
>TRBJ2-6|TRBV7-2|-|few
TGTGCCAGCAGCCCTGGACCAGGGACCGGGGCCAACGTCCTGACTTTC
CASSPGPGTGANVLTF
>TRBJ1-5|TRBV4-3|-|-
TGCGCCAGCAGCCAAGATCTGCGGGGTTATAGCAATCAGCCCCAGCATTTT
CASSQDLRGYSNQPQHF
>TRBJ2-1|TRBV12-3/TRBV12-4|-|-
TGTGCCAGCAGTACAGGGCGAGAGCAGTTCTTC
CASSTGREQFF
>TRBJ2-7|TRBV28|TRBD2|-
TGTGCCAGCCACCCGGCGGGGAGGGAAAGGTACGAGCAGTACTTC
CASHPAGRERYEQYF